This TCR beta chain came from a study of blood T cell repertoires in COVID-19. Study-level background: Samples taken during acute and convalescent COVID-19 were collected in the United States, Italy and Spain. T cells, B-cell-depleted T cells, or PBMCs provided the cDNA or gDNA that served as material.

Per the original methods: By means of reference gene primer amplification, nucleated cell counts were estimated. Assay used: immunoSEQ multiplex PCR; TCRdb lists only in-frame clones, some missing. That table supplies the V and J calls and clone size; D and trimming were determined from the DNA. The sample has 90,000 or so clones, 87% seen once. Material: peripheral blood. This clonotype originated in a human donor in a cohort sampled during active COVID-19.

This CDR3 is CASSQEDRGRGNTEAFF. For the CDR3, the DNA is TGTGCCAGCAGCCAAGAGGACAGGGGACGTGGGAACACTGAAGCTTTCTTT. This sequence joins TRBV4-2 and TRBJ1-1; 9 bases are a match to TRBD1. Germline lookup yields CDR1 LGHNA and CDR2 YNFKEQ. Unmatched junction bases numbered 6, after V lost 0 bases and J lost 1 base. The CDR3 is made up of 17 amino acids.